The clone carrying this T cell receptor beta chain was seen many times. These data are taken from a study of CD8+CD57+ T cells in acquired aplastic anemia. The use of genomic DNA as template underpinned the TCR beta VDJ and CDR3 profiling. TCRdb reprocessed the reads via MiXCR and lists one record per CDR3 protein. The sample holds some 82,000 distinct CDR3 sequences, 40% to 50% seen once. Germline values: CDR1 DFQATT, CDR2 SNEGSKA (reference sequence). This CDR3 spans 13 amino acids. The V gene lost 1 base and the J gene lost 5 bases, with 11 bases spanning the gap. The sequenced sample was sorted CD4+, CD8+, or CD8+CD57+ T cells (not recorded which) from PBMCs. The chain has TRBV20-1 and TRBJ2-5; possibly TRBD2 for D (6 bases). This clonotype was obtained from a human donor in good health, serving as a control. This chain's CDR3 is CSARVSAGETQYF. CDR3 nucleotide sequence: TGCAGTGCTAGAGTTTCGGCGGGGGAGACCCAGTACTTC.